This T cell receptor (beta chain) was captured by sequencing in a study of regulatory T cells in long-lasting Graves disease. Specified time point: newly diagnosed GD, antithyroid drugs for less than 3 months. Construction of the TCR library relied on RNA isolated from PBMCs. EDTA tubes collected around 10 milliliters of peripheral blood. This clonotype was counted only a few times. Building of the TCR beta libraries involved iRepertoire HTBI primers and Arm-PCR of CDR3 regions. MiXCR, applied by TCRdb to the multiplex PCR reads, yields one record per CDR3 protein. The data contain 400,000 to 500,000 distinct CDR3 sequences, 16% of them singletons. These data were also reused for a study on T cells in Graves' hyperthyroidism and ophthalmopathy. In that study: Patients were aged 18 to 65, had disease duration under 2 months, and had newly diagnosed hyperthyroidism.

The clonotype was recovered from a woman between 25 and 40 years old with Graves disease. Source: peripheral blood mononuclear cells (PBMCs), taken at new diagnosis, from a patient treated with antithyroid drugs.

In nucleotides, the CDR3 is TGCAGCGTTGAAGAGGCCGGGGAGCTGTTTTTT. This encodes CSVEEAGELFF. This chain links TRBV29-1 with TRBJ2-2, with unresolved D. This CDR3 region has 11 residues. The V end was cut by 0 bases, the J end by 6 bases, with 2 bases between. Per the germline V gene, CDR1 is SQVTM and CDR2 is ANQGSEA.